These 25 T cell receptor beta chains came from one sample sequenced in a study of Ad26.COV2.S vaccination and SARS-CoV-2 variants. Treatment specified: roughly 20 received Ad26.COV2.S at low or high dose, single or two shots; about 5 received placebo; per-sample allocation not given. Day 63 after the first vaccine or placebo injection was the time point for sampling. Clones were read by immunoSEQ multiplex PCR, and TCRdb kept only the in-frame ones, dropping some. The sample consists of under 400,000 clones, over 75% of them appearing once. The sample here was peripheral blood, taken in a trial of Ad26.COV2.S vaccine versus placebo. The receptors were sampled from a person aged 18-60 years who received the Ad26.COV2.S COVID-19 vaccine or a placebo.

This chain connects TRBV5-4 to TRBJ1-2; no definite D call. The V gene lost 3 bases and the J gene lost 4 bases, with 16 bases spanning the gap. Germline V CDR1 and CDR2: SGHNT, YYREEE (reference sequence). This CDR3 comprises 15 residues. The CDR3 sequence: CASSYDPTSGYGYTF. Here the CDR3 DNA reads TGTGCCAGCAGCTACGACCCAACCAGTGGCTATGGCTACACCTTC.

This chain connects TRBV5-1 to TRBJ2-1; D tentatively fits TRBD1 or TRBD2 (7 bases each). The CDR3 consists of 14 residues. With 4 bases removed from V and 8 bases from J, the gap between germline ends came to 16 bases. Germline-derived CDR1 and CDR2 are SGHRS and YFSETQ. CDR3 sequence (DNA): TGCGCCAGCAGCCCTGGCAGGGGGGGTCATGAGCAGTTCTTC. The encoded protein is CASSPGRGGHEQFF.

V is TRBV19 and J is TRBJ2-1; weak D call: TRBD1 (5 bases). Trimming shortened V by 3 bases and J by 8 bases, and 11 bases separated the two germline ends. The CDR3 extends over 13 amino acids. CDR1 and CDR2 (germline): LNHDA, SQIVND (reference sequence). The CDR3 DNA is TGTGCCAGTAGTATTCCCAGGGCTGATGAGCAGTTCTTC. This translates into CASSIPRADEQFF.

This rearrangement joins TRBV4-2 to TRBJ1-1, with 9 bases matching TRBD1. V lost 2 bases, J lost 5 bases, and 3 bases stayed unmatched. The CDR3 runs to 14 residues. Germline lookup yields CDR1 LGHNA and CDR2 YNFKEQ. The DNA for the CDR3 is TGTGCCAGCAGCCAACTACAGGGGGCTACTGAAGCTTTCTTT. Amino acids: CASSQLQGATEAFF.

V usage is TRBV10-1 and J usage is TRBJ1-1; D remains unclear. Trimming removed 7 bases at V and 1 base at J, with 13 bases between. CDR3 length: 14 amino acids. The germline CDR1 and CDR2 sequences are WNHNN and SYGVQD (reference sequence). CDR3 sequence (DNA): TGCGCCAGCAAGGCAGCCGCACCGAACACTGAAGCTTTCTTT. This encodes CASKAAAPNTEAFF.

V and J are TRBV21-1 and TRBJ1-5. TRBV21-1 is recorded as a pseudogene. This CDR3 comprises 13 residues. The CDR3 DNA sequence: TGTGCCAGCAGCGCCGCTAGCAATCAGCCCCAGCATTTT. Its protein is CASSAASNQPQHF.

In its sample, this clone was seen once. This chain uses TRBV9 with TRBJ2-3; D is undetermined. Per the germline V gene, CDR1 is SGDLS and CDR2 is YYNGEE. With 1 base removed from V and 6 bases from J, the gap between germline ends came to 12 bases. CDR3 length equals 14 residues. For the CDR3, the DNA is TGTGCCAGCAGCGTAATGGGTAGTATGGATACGCAGTATTTT. Protein sequence: CASSVMGSMDTQYF.

The chain couples TRBV19 to TRBJ2-7; D gene ambiguous. The germline CDR1 and CDR2 sequences are LNHDA and SQIVND (reference sequence). Trimming stripped 5 bases from V and 5 bases from J, with 13 bases between. The CDR3 runs to 13 residues. CDR3 amino acids: CASSSETPNEQYF. For the CDR3, the DNA is TGTGCCAGTAGTTCGGAGACACCTAACGAGCAGTACTTC. Full variable domain (remainder filled in from reference TRBV19 and TRBJ2-7): DGGITQSPKYLFRKEGQNVTLSCEQNLNHDAMYWYRQDPGQGLRLIYYSQIVNDFQKGDIAEGYSVSREKKESFPLTVTSAQKNPTAFYLCASSSETPNEQYFGPGTRLTVT.

This chain connects TRBV5-1 to TRBJ1-4; no reliable D call. The CDR3 sequence is 15 residues long. Between the trimmed V and J ends, which lost 2 bases and 7 bases, there was a span of 15 bases. Per the germline V gene, CDR1 is SGHRS and CDR2 is YFSETQ. DNA of the CDR3: TGCGCCAGCAGCTTAGACGGCACTCTAACTGAAAAACTGTTTTTT. This encodes CASSLDGTLTEKLFF.

The V gene is TRBV5-6, the J gene TRBJ1-1; 7 bases match TRBD1. The CDR3 is 14 amino acids. The V segment lost 3 bases and the J segment 7 bases; nucleotides outside the gene matches: 9. Germline loops: CDR1 SGHDT, CDR2 YYEEEE. The CDR3 sequence is CASSSMRDSREAFF. The DNA of the CDR3 is TGTGCCAGCAGCTCTATGAGGGACAGCCGTGAAGCTTTCTTT. The full variable domain, completed using reference TRBV5-6 and TRBJ1-1, is DAGVTQSPTHLIKTRGQQVTLRCSPKSGHDTVSWYQQALGQGPQFIFQYYEEEERQRGNFPDRFSGHQFPNYSSELNVNALLLGDSALYLCASSSMRDSREAFFGQGTRLTVV.

The genes are TRBV6-5 and TRBJ1-5; 11 bases are shared with TRBD1. V dropped 7 bases and J dropped 5; count of bases not matched to a gene: 7. This CDR3 spans 15 amino acids. The V gene's germline CDR1 is MNHEY and CDR2 SVGAGI. In DNA, the CDR3 is TGTGCCAGCACCGGGACAGGGGGGTTCTATCAGCCCCAGCATTTT. This encodes CASTGTGGFYQPQHF.

This clone was found once. CDR3 bases: TGTGCCAGCAGTTTATCAGGGGCGAACACCGGGGAGCTGTTTTTT. Translated, it gives CASSLSGANTGELFF. V usage is TRBV27 and J usage is TRBJ2-2; D may be TRBD1 (5 bases). Trimming pared 0 bases from V and 0 bases from J, leaving 5 bases between. Germline V CDR1 and CDR2: MNHEY, SMNVEV (reference sequence). The CDR3 is 15 residues long.

The gene calls are TRBV6-5 and TRBJ1-6; D is perhaps TRBD1 (5 bases). This CDR3 has 14 amino acids. Germline CDR1 and CDR2: MNHEY and SVGAGI. Trimming pared 2 bases from V and 5 bases from J, leaving 7 bases between. The CDR3 nucleotides are TGTGCCAGCAGTTACCGGGGGGATAATTCACCCCTCCACTTT. Translated, it gives CASSYRGDNSPLHF.

This chain uses TRBV3-1 (or the pseudogene TRBV3-2) with TRBJ2-7; TRBD2 aligns across 10 bases. After removal of 0 bases from V and 10 bases from J, the junction contained 9 bases not matched to a gene. The length of the CDR3 is 15 residues. CDR1 is LGHDT, CDR2 YNNKEL, per germline (reference sequence). CDR3 coding DNA: TGTGCCAGCAGCCAAGATCAGCTTAGCGGGGGGCTTCAGTACTTC. It codes for CASSQDQLSGGLQYF.

This clone was observed once. The rearrangement joins TRBV12-3 or TRBV12-4 to TRBJ2-7; possible D gene TRBD1, 5 bases. Trimming pared 7 bases from V and 3 bases from J, leaving 10 bases between. This CDR3 contains 12 residues. This CDR3 reads CASKGRVYEQYF. The CDR3 bases are TGTGCCAGCAAGGGCAGGGTCTACGAGCAGTACTTC.

The chain couples TRBV4-2 to TRBJ2-3; D is tentatively TRBD1 or TRBD2 (6 bases each). The CDR3 loop spans 13 amino acids. Germline V gene sequence: CDR1 LGHNA, CDR2 YNFKEQ. The ends were cut back, 4 bases at V and 4 bases at J, with 9 bases in the middle. Here the CDR3 reads CASSRGAADTQYF. CDR3 in DNA: TGTGCCAGCAGCCGGGGGGCGGCAGATACGCAGTATTTT.

The V gene is TRBV5-6, the J gene TRBJ2-3, with D possibly being TRBD2 (5 bases). CDR1 and CDR2 from the germline V gene are SGHDT and YYEEEE. V dropped 3 bases and J dropped 3 bases, with 11 bases sitting between them. The CDR3 runs to 14 residues. Written as DNA, the CDR3 is TGTGCCAGCAGCTGGCCCGGAGGAACAGATACGCAGTATTTT. Protein product: CASSWPGGTDTQYF.

In regard to this clone: The junction does not match germline at one end; this may be a read error. The J gene is TRBJ2-1, the V gene TRBV7-7; TRBD2 aligns across 9 bases. The CDR3 contains 14 residues. Germline CDR1 is SSHAT and CDR2 is FNYEAQ (reference sequence). The CDR3 sequence is CASSLAGAANEQFF. CDR3 nucleotides: TGTGCTAGCAGCTTAGCGGGGGCCGCCAATGAGCAGTTCTTC. Complete variable domain (other parts from reference TRBV7-7 and TRBJ2-1): GAGVSQSPRYKVTKRGQDVTLRCDPISSHATLYWYQQALGQGPEFLTYFNYEAQPDKSGLPSDRFSAERPEGSISTLTIQRTEQRDSAMYRCASSLAGAANEQFFGPGTRLTVL.

The rearrangement uses TRBV29-1 and TRBJ2-7; 13 nucleotides match TRBD2. V gave up 8 bases and J gave up 7 bases; unmatched junction bases: 11. Germline loops: CDR1 SQVTM, CDR2 ANQGSEA. CDR3 length: 14 residues. The CDR3 DNA reads TGCAGCTATCTGGGGACTAGCGGGGCTTGGGAGCAGTACTTC. This codes for CSYLGTSGAWEQYF.

This chain links TRBV5-6 with TRBJ2-7; D not certain. CDR1 SGHDT and CDR2 YYEEEE come from the germline V gene. CDR3 length: 15 amino acids. Trimming shortened V by 9 bases and J by 1 base, and 20 bases separated the two germline ends. DNA of the CDR3: TGTGCCACCTCTTATCTGGGCCAGAGATCCTACGAGCAGTACTTC. Protein sequence: CATSYLGQRSYEQYF.

The rearrangement uses TRBV7-3 and TRBJ2-1, with D unclear. Germline V gene sequence: CDR1 SGHTA, CDR2 FQGTGA. The CDR3 covers 14 residues. V was trimmed by 3 bases and J by 6 bases, leaving 12 bases between them. Here the CDR3 DNA reads TGTGCCAGCAGCTTTTTTGGGCGTGGCAATGAGCAGTTCTTC. It codes for CASSFFGRGNEQFF. The full variable domain, with the rest looked up from reference TRBV7-3 and TRBJ2-1, is GAGVSQTPSNKVTEKGKYVELRCDPISGHTALYWYRQSLGQGPEFLIYFQGTGAADDSGLPNDRFFAVRPEGSVSTLKIQRTERGDSAVYLCASSFFGRGNEQFFGPGTRLTVL.

The chain links TRBV7-6 to TRBJ1-4, with a tentative D call TRBD1 (5 bases). Germline V gene data show CDR1 as SGHVS and CDR2 as FNYEAQ. CDR3 length: 14 amino acids. The ends were cut back, 3 bases at V and 4 bases at J, with 9 bases in the middle. Written as DNA, the CDR3 is TGTGCCAGCAGCTTGGGGGACCATAATGAAAAACTGTTTTTT. This sequence encodes CASSLGDHNEKLFF. The full variable domain, completed using reference TRBV7-6 and TRBJ1-4, is GAGVSQSPRYKVTKRGQDVALRCDPISGHVSLYWYRQALGQGPEFLTYFNYEAQQDKSGLPNDRFSAERPEGSISTLTIQRTEQRDSAMYRCASSLGDHNEKLFFGSGTQLSVL.

The J gene is TRBJ1-2, the V gene TRBV19, with a tentative D call TRBD1 (5 bases). This CDR3 has 14 residues. V lost 4 bases, J lost 1 base, and 10 bases lay in between. Germline V lookup: CDR1 LNHDA, CDR2 SQIVND (reference sequence). The CDR3 nucleotides read TGTGCCAGTAGTAAGACAGCCAATAACTATGGCTACACCTTC. Amino acid sequence: CASSKTANNYGYTF.

Only a few counts were recorded for this clone. The genes are TRBV6-5 and TRBJ1-2, with D possibly TRBD1 on 5 matching bases. Germline lookup yields CDR1 MNHEY and CDR2 SVGAGI. This CDR3 is built from 12 residues. Trimming left V 7 bases short and J 2 bases short, with 8 bases between. The CDR3 DNA reads TGTGCCAGCATCGCAGGGAACTATGGCTACACCTTC. Protein sequence: CASIAGNYGYTF.

The rearrangement joins TRBV3-1 (or the pseudogene TRBV3-2) to TRBJ1-2; D not resolved. V was shortened by 3 bases and J by 8 bases, with 7 bases between the two germline ends. CDR1 LGHDT and CDR2 YNNKEL come from the germline V gene (reference sequence). This CDR3 contains 11 residues. The CDR3 DNA reads TGTGCCAGCAGCCACGGCAAAGGCTACACCTTC. Amino acids: CASSHGKGYTF.